In this sample, the clone carrying this TCR beta chain turned up many times. Its target is not known. A universal primer site and UMIs were added as TCR cDNA was made by 5'RACE template switching. One entry per CDR3 protein results from TCRdb running MiXCR on the 5' RACE reads. The sample has approximately 340,000 distinct CDR3 sequences; 8% to 10% are singletons. The sample is drawn from a study of T cells after yellow fever vaccination. Study-wide points: Few clonotypes appeared in both CD4 and CD8 compartments. Abundant clonotypes from the bulk population could contaminate FACS-sorted repertoires. The study re-detected most primary-vaccination clones after the booster (96% CD4, approximately 88% CD8).

This CDR3 region has 16 residues. V dropped 4 bases and J dropped 5 bases, with 17 bases sitting between them. Germline values: CDR1 LGHNA, CDR2 YNFKEQ. The J gene is TRBJ2-2, the V gene TRBV4-2, with D possibly matching TRBD1 (5 bases). The sequencing used PBMCs, collected on the day of the first yellow fever vaccination. This TCR was sampled from a man in his late teens or twenties who received the YFV17D yellow fever vaccine. The CDR3: CASSPTRQYGTGELFF. CDR3 nucleotide sequence: TGTGCCAGCAGCCCTACCCGACAGTATGGTACCGGGGAGCTGTTTTTT.